The T cell receptor (beta chain) described here comes from a study of a mutant IDH1 vaccine in newly diagnosed glioma (dated by TCRdb to the early 2020s). In terms of the full investigation: Eight vaccinations were administered to patients in weeks 1, 3, 5, 7, 11, 15, 19 and 23, corresponding to visits V03 through V10. Peripheral blood was collected at six visits: V03 (baseline), V05, V07, V10, V12 and V13. Vaccination started 4-6 weeks after radiotherapy alone, or was given together with temozolomide cycles in the groups whose treatment included chemotherapy. Longitudinal TCRB deep sequencing was performed for about two dozen treated patients wherever samples were available for exploratory analyses. The roughly 35 treated patients were approximately 62% male and about 38% female, with a mean age of around 40 years. Prior to enrollment, standard therapy consisting of radiotherapy alone, temozolomide alone, or radiochemotherapy with temozolomide had been administered to patients, with the combination being received by most patients.

This specimen's time point label, per the study, means: week 23, last vaccination. Each vaccine dose was 300 ug of a 20-mer mutant IDH1 peptide in Montanide, given subcutaneously with topical imiquimod. All donors had newly diagnosed IDH1-mutant astrocytomas of WHO grade 3 or 4 that showed loss of nuclear ATRX. The samples were drawn from NOA16, a multicentre, single-arm, open-label phase I trial in Germany that tested a mutant IDH1 peptide vaccine in humans for the first time. Genomic DNA for TCRB sequencing was extracted from EDTA blood using the DNeasy Blood and Tissue Kit. About this clone: It has no known antigen specificity. No base quality values were provided; no much bigger clone lies one nucleotide off.

The library was made by the immunoSEQ multiplex PCR assay. Following the manufacturer's protocol, the hsTCRB Kit was used to amplify rearranged TCR beta chain sequences. TCRB libraries were sequenced on an Illumina MiSeq. The original methods were these. The proprietary platform of the kit vendor was used for demultiplexing, trimming and gene mapping. Entries here come from immuneACCESS through TCRdb and include only in-frame sequences with V and J called. Some clones fail to appear in such tables; in the studies checked, an unresolved V gene covers under half of the shortfall, and the cause of the remainder is unknown. That table gives V, J and clone size, and the DNA gave D and trimming. This sample comprises 10,000 to 11,000 clones, 88% of them detected only once. The top ten clonotypes cover roughly 5% of the sample. A distance of 17 bases separates the germline ends of V and J, which lose 0 bases and 7 bases respectively. For CDR1 and CDR2, the germline V gene lists SGHTS and YDEGEE. There are 16 amino acids in the CDR3, from cysteine to phenylalanine inclusive. The only DNA kept is the CDR3, 48 bases in frame from the first base.

On the study overall, not on this receptor specifically: No apparent relationship was observed between pseudoprogression and alterations in the top peripheral T cell clonotypes detected by TCRB sequencing. PBMC samples for TCRB deep sequencing were selected based on availability. The authors stated that sample limitations prevented analyses of patient blood samples from being reproduced. Across multiple MHC alleles, vaccine-induced immune responses were seen in just over 90% of patients.

The sample consisted of PBMCs, taken from a glioma patient whose treatment included an IDH1 peptide vaccine. The TCR originated in a woman aged 40 to 49 with glioma. Some clones in this sample may be carry-over from other donors' samples. The chain links TRBV5-8 with TRBJ2-1; TRBD1 is a possible D gene, resting on 5 matching bases. The DNA is as follows: TGTGCCAGCAGCTTGGGTCTGTCTGTAGCAGGGAATGAGCAGTTCTTC. It encodes CASSLGLSVAGNEQFF.